This T cell receptor beta chain came from a study of blood T cell repertoires in COVID-19. Overall study context: Both acute and convalescent COVID-19 samples were obtained from the United States, Italy and Spain. Sources were T cells, B-cell-depleted T cells, or PBMCs; the material itself was cDNA or gDNA.

The CDR3 has 14 amino acids. From germline, CDR1 is MNHEY and CDR2 SVGAGI. Trimming stripped 6 bases from V and 1 base from J, with 12 bases between. Authors' analysis steps: Using reference gene primer amplification, nucleated cell counts were estimated. Using immunoSEQ multiplex PCR, the repertoire was profiled, and TCRdb retains in-frame clones only, with some absent. The D gene and trimming were derived from the DNA, and the V and J assignments and clone size from that table. This sample has around 260,000 clones, with roughly 90% found just once. The receptor's source is a human donor in a cohort sampled during active COVID-19. What was sequenced was peripheral blood. The chain has TRBV6-5 and TRBJ1-1; D is ambiguous. DNA of the CDR3: TGTGCCAGCAGATCCCCGGGGTCGAACACTGAAGCTTTCTTT. It is translated as CASRSPGSNTEAFF.